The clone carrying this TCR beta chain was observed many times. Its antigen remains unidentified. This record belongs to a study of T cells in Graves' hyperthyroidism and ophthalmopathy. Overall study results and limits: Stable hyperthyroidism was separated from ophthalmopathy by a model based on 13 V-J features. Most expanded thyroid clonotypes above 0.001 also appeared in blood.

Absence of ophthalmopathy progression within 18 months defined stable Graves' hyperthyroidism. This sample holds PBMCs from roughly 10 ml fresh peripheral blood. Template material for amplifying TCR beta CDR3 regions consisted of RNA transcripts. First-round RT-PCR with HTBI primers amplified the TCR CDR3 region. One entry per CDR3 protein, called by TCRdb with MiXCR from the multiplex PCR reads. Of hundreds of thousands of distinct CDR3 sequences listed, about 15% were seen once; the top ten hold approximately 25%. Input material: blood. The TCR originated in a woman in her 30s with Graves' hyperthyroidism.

Here the CDR3 reads CASSFGRGGTDTQYF. In nucleotides, the CDR3 is TGTGCCAGCAGTTTCGGGCGAGGGGGCACAGATACGCAGTATTTT. The chain carries TRBV12-3 or TRBV12-4 and TRBJ2-3; D is tentatively TRBD1 or TRBD2 (5 bases each). The CDR3 has 15 residues. Trimming took off 3 bases at V and 1 base at J, with 11 bases between the two ends.